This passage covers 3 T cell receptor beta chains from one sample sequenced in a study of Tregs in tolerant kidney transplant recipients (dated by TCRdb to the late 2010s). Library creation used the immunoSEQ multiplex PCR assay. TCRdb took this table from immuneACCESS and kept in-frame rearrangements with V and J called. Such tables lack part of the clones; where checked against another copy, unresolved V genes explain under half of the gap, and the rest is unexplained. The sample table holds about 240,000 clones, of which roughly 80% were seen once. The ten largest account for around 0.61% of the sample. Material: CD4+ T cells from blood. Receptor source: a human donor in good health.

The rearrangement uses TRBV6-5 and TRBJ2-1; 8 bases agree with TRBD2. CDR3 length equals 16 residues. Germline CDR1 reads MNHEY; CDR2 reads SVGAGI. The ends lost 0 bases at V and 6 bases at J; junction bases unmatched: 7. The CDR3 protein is CASSYSGLAGRNEQFF. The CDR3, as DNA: TGTGCCAGCAGTTACTCGGGGCTAGCGGGCCGCAATGAGCAGTTCTTC.

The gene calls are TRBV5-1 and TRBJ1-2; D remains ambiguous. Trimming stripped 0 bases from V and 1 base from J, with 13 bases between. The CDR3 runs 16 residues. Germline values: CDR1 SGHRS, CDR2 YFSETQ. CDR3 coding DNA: TGCGCCAGCAGCTTGGTGTCCGGGAAGCTTAACTATGGCTACACCTTC. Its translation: CASSLVSGKLNYGYTF.

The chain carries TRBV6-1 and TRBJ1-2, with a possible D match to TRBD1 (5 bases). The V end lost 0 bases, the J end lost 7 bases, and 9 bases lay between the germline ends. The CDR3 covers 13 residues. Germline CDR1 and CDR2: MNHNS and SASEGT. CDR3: CASSEAWQGGYTF. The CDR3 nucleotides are TGTGCCAGCAGTGAAGCGTGGCAGGGTGGCTACACCTTC.